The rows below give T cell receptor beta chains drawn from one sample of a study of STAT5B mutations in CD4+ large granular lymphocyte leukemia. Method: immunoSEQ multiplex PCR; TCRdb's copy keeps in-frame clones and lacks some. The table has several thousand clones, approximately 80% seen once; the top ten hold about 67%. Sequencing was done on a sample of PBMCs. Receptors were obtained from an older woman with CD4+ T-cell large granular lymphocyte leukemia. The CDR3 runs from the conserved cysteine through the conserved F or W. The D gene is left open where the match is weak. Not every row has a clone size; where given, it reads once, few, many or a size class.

CDR3 DNA: TGTGCCAGCACAATAGCCAGGGACCGAGGAAACACCGGGGAGCTGTTTTTT
CDR3 protein: CASTIARDRGNTGELFF
V gene: TRBV2
D gene: .
J gene: TRBJ2-2
clone size: .

CDR3 DNA: TGTGCCAGTAGTGCGGACAGGGGAATCACTGAAGCTTTCTTT
CDR3 protein: CASSADRGITEAFF
V gene: TRBV19
D gene: TRBD1
J gene: TRBJ1-1
clone size: .

CDR3 DNA: TGTGCCTGGAGTGTACGTGGTCGAGGGATTGGCACTGAAGCTTTCTTT
CDR3 protein: CAWSVRGRGIGTEAFF
V gene: TRBV30
D gene: .
J gene: TRBJ1-1
clone size: .

CDR3 DNA: TGTGCCAGCAGTTACCCCCAGGGGATCTACAATGAGCAGTTCTTC
CDR3 protein: CASSYPQGIYNEQFF
V gene: TRBV6-5
D gene: .
J gene: TRBJ2-1
clone size: .

CDR3 DNA: TGCAGTGCCCCGAGAGCTTTCTTT
CDR3 protein: CSAPRAFF
V gene: TRBV20-1
D gene: .
J gene: TRBJ1-1
clone size: few

CDR3 DNA: TGTGCCAGTAGTATTGTGCGGTTGAATGAAAAACTGTTTTTT
CDR3 protein: CASSIVRLNEKLFF
V gene: TRBV19
D gene: .
J gene: TRBJ1-4
clone size: few

CDR3 DNA: TGTGCCAGCAGTCCTCCTTCGGACAGCTACGAGCAGTACTTC
CDR3 protein: CASSPPSDSYEQYF
V gene: TRBV6-5
D gene: .
J gene: TRBJ2-7
clone size: .

CDR3 DNA: TGTGCCAGCTCACCAGGAAGTTTGGGTTCAAGGCTCCCTGAAGCTTTCTTT
CDR3 protein: CASSPGSLGSRLPEAFF
V gene: TRBV18
D gene: .
J gene: TRBJ1-1
clone size: once

CDR3 DNA: TGTGCCAGCAGCCCTGGTGGTTCAGGGGGGAACTATGGCTACACCTTC
CDR3 protein: CASSPGGSGGNYGYTF
V gene: TRBV5-6
D gene: TRBD1
J gene: TRBJ1-2
clone size: .

CDR3 DNA: TGCGCCAGCAGCCAAGATCAGAGCCCGGAGAGTGGCTACACCTTC
CDR3 protein: CASSQDQSPESGYTF
V gene: TRBV4-1
D gene: .
J gene: TRBJ1-2
clone size: .

CDR3 DNA: TGTGCCAGCAGCTTGACTAGCGGCGACCACTACGAGCAGTACTTC
CDR3 protein: CASSLTSGDHYEQYF
V gene: TRBV7-6
D gene: TRBD2
J gene: TRBJ2-7
clone size: .

CDR3 DNA: TGTGCCAGCAGCGTAGGGGGAGGGCTAGCGCCCCGAGATGAGCAGTTCTTC
CDR3 protein: CASSVGGGLAPRDEQFF
V gene: TRBV9
D gene: TRBD2
J gene: TRBJ2-1
clone size: .

CDR3 DNA: TGTGCCAGCAGCACGACAAAGGGGGGCGAAGACGGGGAGCTGTTTTTT
CDR3 protein: CASSTTKGGEDGELFF
V gene: TRBV7-7
D gene: .
J gene: TRBJ2-2
clone size: few

CDR3 DNA: TGTGCCAGCTCACCAACGATGGCGAAGCGGGAGGGGTACCAAGAGACCCAGTACTTC
CDR3 protein: CASSPTMAKREGYQETQYF
V gene: TRBV18
D gene: TRBD2
J gene: TRBJ2-5
clone size: .

CDR3 DNA: TGTGCCAGTAGTATACAGGCAACTAACACTGAAGCTTTCTTT
CDR3 protein: CASSIQATNTEAFF
V gene: TRBV19
D gene: .
J gene: TRBJ1-1
clone size: .

CDR3 DNA: TGTGCCAGCAGCCTCGCCGGGCCACTGTCCCCAGATACGCAGTATTTT
CDR3 protein: CASSLAGPLSPDTQYF
V gene: TRBV7-8
D gene: .
J gene: TRBJ2-3
clone size: .